This entry features one TCR beta chain sequence. This clonotype came up a few times. What this receptor recognizes is not known. No base quality values were provided; no much bigger clone lies one nucleotide off. This sample stems from a study of T-cell memory formation after mild COVID-19 listed by TCRdb under 2021. Study-level background: TCR sequence clusters from the two donors were largely donor specific. In two donors, T-cell clones that expanded and contracted after mild COVID-19 were followed by sequencing TCRalpha and TCRbeta repertoires longitudinally. The cohort comprised two young, previously healthy adult volunteers, one female and one male.

Sequencing took place on an Illumina NovaSeq 6000. Using 5'RACE with constant-segment primers, TCRalpha and TCRbeta cDNA libraries were constructed, with sample barcodes and unique molecular identifiers added in the process. Trizol reagent was used to extract RNA from every sample. Library amplification was performed in two PCR steps, and a second sample barcode and Illumina TruSeq adapters were introduced in the second step. Libraries were sequenced on an Illumina NovaSeq with 2 x 150 bp paired-end reads. The paper's data handling went like this. Reads were demultiplexed and collapsed into UMI-guided consensus sequences with migec v1.2.7. Using mixcr v2.1.11, UMI consensuses were aligned to TRA and TRB V and J templates and then assembled into clonotypes. Expanded or contracted clonotypes were those called significant by both edgeR and NoisET, with noise models trained on biological replicates. For edgeR calls, the cutoffs were a false discovery rate-adjusted p below 0.01 and a log2 fold-change threshold of 1. PCA with hierarchical clustering of max-normalized trajectories of the 1000 most abundant clonotypes was used as exploratory dynamics analysis. Separately sequenced CD4+ and CD8+ repertoires were used to assign a CD4 or CD8 phenotype to each responding clone. Through fastp at Q25 and MiXCR, TCRdb rebuilt clones from the public reads, retaining in-frame beta chains. Rows merge per CDR3 protein into single entries with the most common DNA and genes. TCRdb's processing, not the authors', yielded these V and J calls. In all, the sample holds 450,000 or so distinct CDR3 sequences, and around 19% of those were seen once. Roughly 8.4% of the sample is in the top ten clones.

V gives up 3 bases and J gives up 0 bases, and the segment between their germline ends measures 9 bases. As encoded in the germline V gene, CDR1 is SGHRS while CDR2 is YFSETQ. From the cysteine through the phenylalanine, the CDR3 covers 15 amino acids. Only the CDR3 DNA stays, 45 bases, in frame from base 1. Study-level results and caveats: The study covered only two mild cases, and larger cohorts including severe cases with pre-infection samples were considered necessary. SARS-CoV-2 specificity was not confirmed for the second-wave clones peaking on day 37. The detection of some responding clones in pre-infection memory suggests that pre-existing cross-reactive memory T cells joined the SARS-CoV-2 response. From day 15 to 85, contracting clones showed balanced CD4/CD8 phenotypes, whereas a second wave of clones that expanded from day 15 to 37 leaned towards CD4+. Contracting CD4+ clones turned up mainly in the CM and EM memory subsets, whereas EMRA was where CD8+ clones were enriched.

Ficoll-Paque density gradient centrifugation was the method used to isolate PBMCs. This receptor chain uses TRBV5-1 and TRBJ2-2, with no reliable assignment of the D segment. Sequenced sample: PBMCs or a T cell subset sorted from them (not recorded which). The TCR was taken from an adult woman who had mild COVID-19 (a few samples of this study predate the infection). The sample titles of this study are shuffled in the database, so cell type and time point are left out; the donor was told from shared clones. The DNA sequence follows: TGCGCCAGCAGCTGGGGTGGAGCGAACACCGGGGAGCTGTTTTTT. Its product reads: CASSWGGANTGELFF.